This T cell receptor beta chain was observed in a study of blood T cell repertoires in COVID-19. Overall study context: Whether acute or convalescent, the COVID-19 samples came from the United States, Italy and Spain. The cDNA or gDNA used as material had been derived from T cells, B-cell-depleted T cells, or PBMCs.

CDR3 length: 13 amino acids. V shed 3 bases and J shed 7 bases, with 13 bases lying between them. Germline V gene lookup returns CDR1 KGHSH and CDR2 LQKENI. Authors' data handling: For nucleated cells, counts were estimated from reference gene primer amplification. The method was immunoSEQ multiplex PCR; TCRdb's version includes in-frame clones alone and lacks a portion of them. The V and J calls and clone size come from that table; D and trimming were worked out from the DNA. The sample lists 250,000 to 300,000 clones, approximately 87% occurring once. This sequence originates from a man aged 60 to 75 who had recovered from COVID-19. The chain links TRBV18 to TRBJ2-7; possibly TRBD1 for D (6 bases). What was sequenced was peripheral blood. CDR3 nucleotides: TGTGCCAGCTCACCTGGCAGGGGTGGGGAGCAGTACTTC. This gives the protein CASSPGRGGEQYF.